The 10 T cell receptor beta chains below all came from one sample that was sequenced in a study of breast tumors, draining lymph nodes, adjacent tissues. TCRdb processed the multiplex PCR reads anew with MiXCR; each CDR3 protein has one entry. The profile covers around 13,000 distinct CDR3 sequences, with approximately 70% appearing a single time and about 43% taken by the ten largest. The sample comprised tumor-adjacent breast tissue. The receptors originated from a female donor with breast cancer. Some clones in this sample may be carry-over from other donors' samples.

This clonotype has a single count. The chain couples TRBV20-1 to TRBJ2-2; D unresolved. Trimming removed 2 bases at V and 8 bases at J, with 3 bases between. CDR1 DFQATT and CDR2 SNEGSKA come from the germline V gene (reference sequence). CDR3 size: 10 residues. This CDR3 reads CSARRGELFF. DNA for the CDR3: TGCAGTGCTAGAAGGGGGGAGCTGTTTTTT.

The genes are TRBV10-1 and TRBJ2-5; perhaps TRBD2 as D (5 bases). Trimming took 11 bases from V and 2 from J, leaving 18 bases between them. In germline, CDR1 is WNHNN, CDR2 SYGVQD (reference sequence). The CDR3 spans 14 residues. CDR3 amino acids: CAPKGVPTQETQYF. The CDR3 bases are TGCGCCCCTAAGGGAGTACCCACTCAAGAGACCCAGTACTTC.

The rearrangement links TRBV5-6 to TRBJ2-5; TRBD2 aligns across 8 bases. The length of the CDR3 is 16 residues. The germline V gene has CDR1 SGHDT and CDR2 YYEEEE. V trimming: 0 bases; J trimming: 3 bases; junction bases outside the gene matches: 7. Written as DNA, the CDR3 is TGTGCCAGCAGCTTGGGTACGACTAGCGCTGAAGAGACCCAGTACTTC. Its translation is CASSLGTTSAEETQYF.

This clonotype was detected only once. This sequence joins TRBV9 and TRBJ1-2, with a possible D match to TRBD1 (5 bases). CDR1 SGDLS and CDR2 YYNGEE come from the germline V gene. The length of the CDR3 is 16 residues. The germline V and J ends were trimmed by 0 bases and 5 bases, with 17 bases remaining between them. The CDR3: CASSVDQRGMGYGYTF. Here the CDR3 DNA reads TGTGCCAGCAGCGTAGACCAGAGGGGCATGGGTTATGGCTACACCTTC.

The genes are TRBV4-1 and TRBJ2-3, with TRBD1 identical over 9 bases. The germline V gene encodes CDR1 MGHRA and CDR2 YSYEKL. The CDR3 has 17 amino acids. After removal of 1 base from V and 0 bases from J, the junction contained 5 bases not matched to a gene. CDR3 protein: CASSQVGTGISTDTQYF. The CDR3, as DNA: TGCGCCAGCAGCCAAGTGGGGACAGGGATAAGCACAGATACGCAGTATTTT.

The chain couples TRBV19 to TRBJ2-5; 7 bases fit TRBD1. The V segment lost 7 bases and the J segment 5 bases; nucleotides outside the gene matches: 10. This CDR3 spans 14 amino acids. From germline, CDR1 is LNHDA and CDR2 SQIVND (reference sequence). The CDR3 DNA sequence: TGTGCCAGTACTTCAGGGGGTGGTACGGAGACCCAGTACTTC. It is translated as CASTSGGGTETQYF.

This rearrangement joins TRBV10-1 to TRBJ1-6; weak D call: TRBD1 (5 bases). Between the trimmed V and J ends, which lost 4 bases and 2 bases, there was a span of 6 bases. The CDR3 extends over 14 amino acids. The germline V gene has CDR1 WNHNN and CDR2 SYGVQD (reference sequence). DNA for the CDR3: TGCGCCAGCAGTGGACAGCCCTATAATTCACCCCTCCACTTT. Its protein product is CASSGQPYNSPLHF.

This clonotype has just one count. The gene calls are TRBV7-9 and TRBJ1-6, with D tentatively TRBD1 (6 bases). Deletions cut 4 bases from V and 9 bases from J, with 16 bases between. The CDR3 totals 15 residues. Germline V gene data show CDR1 as SEHNR and CDR2 as FQNEAQ (reference sequence). This CDR3 is CASSSQAGAGSPLHF. The CDR3 nucleotides are TGTGCCAGCAGCTCACAGGCAGGGGCTGGTTCACCCCTCCACTTT.

The chain couples TRBV12-5 to TRBJ2-1, with D hard to call. V was trimmed by 1 base and J by 9 bases, leaving 7 bases between them. The germline V gene has CDR1 LGHNT and CDR2 FRNRAP. The CDR3 spans 12 residues. CDR3 region: CASGLGVAEQFF. The CDR3 region has the DNA TGTGCTAGTGGTTTGGGGGTCGCTGAGCAGTTCTTC.

As for this clonotype: The junction does not match germline at one end; this may be a read error. The chain links TRBV7-9 to TRBJ1-2; D not certain. Per the germline V gene, CDR1 is SEHNR and CDR2 is FQNEAQ (reference sequence). This CDR3 has 15 amino acids. The CDR3 region is CASSLPGEGNYGCTF. CDR3 in DNA: TGTGCCAGCAGCTTACCCGGAGAGGGAAACTATGGCTGCACCTTC.